The 28 T cell receptor beta chains reported below all come from one sample, sequenced in a study of Ad26.COV2.S vaccination and SARS-CoV-2 variants. Treatment: around 19 received Ad26.COV2.S at low or high dose, single or two shots; 5 received placebo; per-sample allocation not given. Sampling happened 63 days after the first vaccine or placebo injection. Assay used: immunoSEQ multiplex PCR; TCRdb lists only in-frame clones, some missing. The sample contains about 350,000 clones, around 89% of which appear only once. The specimen was peripheral blood, collected in a trial of Ad26.COV2.S vaccine versus placebo. Every receptor here comes from a person aged 18 to 65 who received the Ad26.COV2.S COVID-19 vaccine or a placebo.

The rearrangement uses TRBV28 and TRBJ1-4, with D perhaps matching TRBD1 (5 bases). Per the germline V gene, CDR1 is MDHEN and CDR2 is SYDVKM. Deletions cut 5 bases from V and 5 bases from J, with 15 bases between. This CDR3 is 15 amino acids long. The CDR3 coding sequence is TGTGCCAGCAGTCCCATCAGGGAAGGCAATGAAAAACTGTTTTTT. This encodes CASSPIREGNEKLFF.

The CDR3 DNA is TGTGCCAGCAGCTCCTACGCACGACTAGCGGGAGGGGCAAACAATGAGCAGTTCTTC. Residues: CASSSYARLAGGANNEQFF. The chain recombines TRBV5-4 with TRBJ2-1; TRBD2 aligns across 14 bases. CDR3 length equals 19 residues. After removal of 3 bases from V and 5 bases from J, the junction contained 13 bases not matched to a gene. The germline gives CDR1 SGHNT, CDR2 YYREEE (reference sequence).

The V gene is TRBV18, the J gene TRBJ2-1; tentative D call: TRBD1 (6 bases). The CDR3 runs to 16 residues. Trimming removed 6 bases from V and 5 bases from J, with 20 bases in between. Germline CDR1 KGHSH, CDR2 LQKENI. CDR3 bases: TGTGCCAGCTCCCCCACCGGGACACGGACAAACAATGAGCAGTTCTTC. This encodes CASSPTGTRTNNEQFF.

This clone was found once. The chain has TRBV7-9 and TRBJ2-5; 10 bases match TRBD2. Trimming at V came to 4 bases and at J to 4 bases, leaving 12 bases not matched to a gene. CDR3 length: 17 residues. Germline assignment: CDR1 SEHNR and CDR2 FQNEAQ (reference sequence). In DNA, the CDR3 is TGTGCCAGCAGCTCTCCCCGACTAGCGGGTACCGGAGAGACCCAGTACTTC. Residues: CASSSPRLAGTGETQYF.

The rearrangement joins TRBV19 to TRBJ1-1, with D unclear. Germline assignment: CDR1 LNHDA and CDR2 SQIVND (reference sequence). The V end was cut by 0 bases, the J end by 5 bases, with 13 bases between. This CDR3 region has 15 residues. In DNA, the CDR3 is TGTGCCAGTAGTATAGATCAACGGGGAAGTACTGAAGCTTTCTTT. Translating it yields CASSIDQRGSTEAFF.

In DNA, the CDR3 is TGTGCCATCAGAGAAACGGCAGAGAACACTGAAGCTTTCTTT. It encodes CAIRETAENTEAFF. The rearrangement links TRBV10-3 to TRBJ1-1; no clear D. Germline values: CDR1 ENHRY, CDR2 SYGVKD. V lost 6 bases and J 1 base, leaving 12 bases between the germline ends. This CDR3 has 14 amino acids.

The chain uses TRBV28 and TRBJ2-3; D is undetermined. V was cut by 3 bases and J by 4 bases, with 5 bases left in between. CDR1 is MDHEN and CDR2 is SYDVKM in the germline V gene. This CDR3 is 12 amino acids long. The CDR3 DNA reads as TGTGCCAGCAGTTTGGAAGCAGATACGCAGTATTTT. It yields the protein CASSLEADTQYF.

The chain combines TRBV7-2 with TRBJ1-2; 7 nucleotides line up with TRBD1. The CDR3 has 12 residues. With V trimmed by 5 bases and J by 5 bases, 2 bases remained unmatched. Germline CDR1 is SGHTA and CDR2 is FQGNSA. CDR3 DNA sequence: TGTGCCAGCAGCCGACAGGGATATGGCTACACCTTC. Its translation is CASSRQGYGYTF.

A single count supports this clone. The rearrangement joins TRBV25-1 to TRBJ2-7; the match to TRBD2 covers 7 bases. CDR3 size: 13 residues. Germline loops: CDR1 MGHDK, CDR2 SYGVNS. The trim removed 5 bases at V and 0 bases at J, leaving 1 base unmatched. CDR3 in DNA: TGTGCCAGCAGTTGGGGGGGCTCCTACGAGCAGTACTTC. Protein product: CASSWGGSYEQYF.

This chain uses TRBV18 with TRBJ1-2; perhaps TRBD1 as D (5 bases). The germline CDR1 and CDR2 sequences are KGHSH and LQKENI. The CDR3 totals 14 residues. The ends were cut back, 4 bases at V and 7 bases at J, with 16 bases in the middle. The CDR3 bases are TGTGCCAGCTCACACAGGTCCCTAATCGGTGGCTACACCTTC. Translating gives CASSHRSLIGGYTF.

The rearrangement links TRBV4-2 to TRBJ2-2, with a weak D call TRBD1 (6 bases). This CDR3 contains 16 residues. Per germline, CDR1 LGHNA and CDR2 YNFKEQ. V gave up 0 bases and J gave up 1 base, with 9 bases separating them. The CDR3 nucleotides read TGTGCCAGCAGCCAAGAAAGGGGGAAGAACACCGGGGAGCTGTTTTTT. Its protein product is CASSQERGKNTGELFF.

The chain has TRBV7-8 and TRBJ2-2; TRBD2 might be the D (5 bases). The CDR3 is 15 residues long. Germline CDR1 reads SGHVS; CDR2 reads FQNEAQ. The V end lost 5 bases, the J end lost 0 bases, and 10 bases lay between the germline ends. CDR3 coding DNA: TGTGCCAGCAGCCCAAGCGGAGCGAACACCGGGGAGCTGTTTTTT. Translated: CASSPSGANTGELFF. The whole variable domain, filled in from reference TRBV7-8 and TRBJ2-2, reads GAGVSQSPRYKVAKRGQDVALRCDPISGHVSLFWYQQALGQGPEFLTYFQNEAQLDKSGLPSDRFFAERPEGSVSTLKIQRTQQEDSAVYLCASSPSGANTGELFFGEGSRLTVL.

The chain links TRBV20-1 to TRBJ2-1; no clear D gene. Deletions cut 2 bases from V and 9 bases from J, with 8 bases between. From germline, CDR1 is DFQATT and CDR2 SNEGSKA (reference sequence). CDR3 size: 11 residues. DNA of the CDR3: TGCAGTGCTAGAAAGACGGGTGAGCAGTTCTTC. It encodes CSARKTGEQFF.

With regard to this clone: The same CDR3 can be traced to other DNA sequences in this sample. The chain employs TRBV7-9 and TRBJ1-1; weak D call: TRBD1 (5 bases). This CDR3 spans 14 amino acids. Trimming left V 1 base short and J 1 base short, with 7 bases between. CDR1 is SEHNR, CDR2 FQNEAQ, per germline (reference sequence). The CDR3 DNA follows: TGTGCCAGCAGCTTAGGGGGCTGGAACACTGAAGCTTTCTTT. Its translation: CASSLGGWNTEAFF. Full variable domain (outside the CDR3, taken from reference TRBV7-9 and TRBJ1-1): DTGVSQNPRHKITKRGQNVTFRCDPISEHNRLYWYRQTLGQGPEFLTYFQNEAQLEKSRLLSDRFSAERPKGSFSTLEIQRTEQGDSAMYLCASSLGGWNTEAFFGQGTRLTVV.

V gene TRBV5-1 combines with J gene TRBJ2-5; the D gene could be TRBD1 or TRBD2 (6 bases each). The germline gives CDR1 SGHRS, CDR2 YFSETQ. The V end was cut by 1 base, the J end by 5 bases, with 15 bases between. The CDR3 length is 15 residues. CDR3: CASSLSPGAGETQYF. CDR3 DNA sequence: TGCGCCAGCAGCTTGTCCCCGGGGGCTGGCGAGACCCAGTACTTC.

This chain links TRBV7-6 with TRBJ2-3; 15 bases are shared with TRBD2. Germline V CDR1 and CDR2: SGHVS, FNYEAQ. With V trimmed by 5 bases and J by 4 bases, 10 bases remained unmatched. The CDR3 extends over 18 amino acids. CDR3 in amino acids: CASSPTGTSGRRADTQYF. The CDR3 nucleotides are TGTGCCAGCAGCCCCACCGGGACTAGCGGGAGGAGGGCAGATACGCAGTATTTT.

The rearrangement links TRBV28 to TRBJ1-1; weak D call: TRBD1 (5 bases). This CDR3 is 12 amino acids long. Germline CDR1 MDHEN, CDR2 SYDVKM. Trimming cost V 11 bases and J 1 base, with 11 bases left between them. In DNA, the CDR3 is TGTGCCGCGGACACTTCGAACACTGAAGCTTTCTTT. The encoded protein is CAADTSNTEAFF.

The chain is built from TRBV19 and TRBJ1-4; no clear D gene. This CDR3 is 14 amino acids long. Germline CDR1 LNHDA, CDR2 SQIVND (reference sequence). V lost 1 base to trimming and J lost 6 bases, with 9 bases between them. As DNA, the CDR3 is TGTGCCAGTAGTATAGGCCCCGGGGATGAAAAACTGTTTTTT. It specifies CASSIGPGDEKLFF.

The CDR3 region has the DNA TGTGCCAGCAGCTTAGAAAGGGAGGGGGAGCAGTTCTTC. The encoded protein is CASSLEREGEQFF. The chain carries TRBV7-7 and TRBJ2-1; 7 positions match TRBD2. The CDR3 runs to 13 residues. V was clipped by 1 base and J by 10 bases; unmatched bases: 4. CDR1 is SSHAT, CDR2 FNYEAQ, per germline (reference sequence).

The J gene is TRBJ1-1, the V gene TRBV5-1, with D unresolved. This CDR3 region has 14 residues. Germline CDR1 is SGHRS and CDR2 is YFSETQ. V lost 0 bases to trimming and J lost 3 bases, with 9 bases between them. The CDR3 loop is CASSLGLIHTEAFF. Written as DNA, the CDR3 is TGCGCCAGCAGCTTGGGCCTAATTCACACTGAAGCTTTCTTT.

A word on this clone: The same CDR3 is also encoded by other DNA sequences in this sample. In DNA form, the CDR3 reads TGTGCCAGCAGCTACGGACAGAACTATGGCTACACCTTC. Translated: CASSYGQNYGYTF. This sequence joins TRBV12-3 or TRBV12-4 and TRBJ1-2; D might be TRBD1 (6 bases). Trimming cost V 6 bases and J 2 bases, with 10 bases left between them. The CDR3 is made up of 13 amino acids.

DNA for the CDR3: TGTGCCAGCAGCTTAGCGACCGGGACAGGGGGCCGGAACACCATATATTTT. Its protein product is CASSLATGTGGRNTIYF. This chain uses TRBV7-9 with TRBJ1-3; 12 nucleotides line up with TRBD1. The CDR3 covers 17 residues. The ends lost 0 bases at V and 7 bases at J; junction bases unmatched: 7. Germline V gene lookup returns CDR1 SEHNR and CDR2 FQNEAQ (reference sequence).

This rearrangement joins TRBV9 to TRBJ2-3; 9 nucleotides align to TRBD1. J was trimmed by 3 bases and V by 4 bases; bases with no gene match: 9. This CDR3 has 16 amino acids. The germline CDR1 and CDR2 sequences are SGDLS and YYNGEE. CDR3 sequence: CASSSIPGQGTDTQYF. In DNA form, the CDR3 reads TGTGCCAGCAGCTCTATACCGGGACAGGGAACAGATACGCAGTATTTT.

V is TRBV11-2 and J is TRBJ1-2; weak D call: TRBD1 (5 bases). Trimming removed 2 bases from V and 3 bases from J, with 13 bases in between. This CDR3 comprises 15 residues. Per germline, CDR1 SGHAT and CDR2 FQNNGV. The CDR3 reads CASSLNFGQHYGYTF. In DNA, the CDR3 is TGTGCCAGCAGCTTAAATTTCGGACAACACTATGGCTACACCTTC.

V and J are TRBV4-1 and TRBJ2-3, with no clear D. The CDR3 runs to 12 residues. The germline CDR1 and CDR2 sequences are MGHRA and YSYEKL. Trimming pared 3 bases from V and 3 bases from J, leaving 4 bases between. The CDR3 nucleotides are TGCGCCAGCAGCCATGATACAGATACGCAGTATTTT. This gives the protein CASSHDTDTQYF.

The chain combines TRBV4-3 with TRBJ2-1; the D is unclear. V lost 3 bases and J lost 5, with 14 bases in between. The CDR3 covers 15 residues. CDR1 is LGHNA, CDR2 YSLEER, per germline. The chain's CDR3 is CASSQTPHEDNEQFF. In DNA form, the CDR3 reads TGCGCCAGCAGCCAGACACCCCACGAGGACAATGAGCAGTTCTTC.

CDR3 in DNA: TGTGCCACCAGGAGACAGGGACAAGAGACCCAGTACTTC. Translated, it gives CATRRQGQETQYF. This chain links TRBV15 with TRBJ2-5; 7 positions agree with TRBD1. V lost 6 bases and J lost 2; bases outside the gene matches: 3. Germline V CDR1 and CDR2: LNHNV, YYDKDF (reference sequence). The CDR3 extends over 13 amino acids.

The V and J genes are TRBV4-1 and TRBJ2-7, with 9 bases aligning to TRBD1. The CDR3 spans 16 residues. CDR1 is MGHRA, CDR2 YSYEKL, per germline. The ends lost 4 bases at V and 1 base at J; junction bases unmatched: 8. This chain's CDR3 is CASSRDTGTGSYEQYF. The CDR3 DNA reads TGCGCCAGCAGCCGAGACACCGGGACAGGGTCCTACGAGCAGTACTTC.